This TCR beta chain was obtained from a study of blood T cell repertoires in COVID-19. At the level of the study: The analysed material was cDNA or gDNA that came from T cells, B-cell-depleted T cells, or PBMCs.

Method: immunoSEQ multiplex PCR; TCRdb's copy keeps in-frame clones and lacks some. The sample carries some 460,000 clones, around 90% recorded once. Enrolled through a virtual design, the participants were between 18 and 89 years of age and came from 24 US areas. Cohorts were assigned according to the clinical history that participants reported. The germline CDR1 and CDR2 sequences are MNHEY and SVGAGI. Trimming stripped 5 bases from V and 7 bases from J, with 14 bases between. The CDR3 totals 13 residues. Sequenced: PBMCs or T cells enriched from blood (not recorded which). This TCR was recovered from a woman under 30 who had recovered from COVID-19. V gene TRBV6-5 combines with J gene TRBJ1-1, with a tentative D call TRBD1 (5 bases). CDR3 protein: CASSRTTGLEAFF. CDR3 nucleotide sequence: TGTGCCAGCAGTAGGACAACTGGGCTTGAAGCTTTCTTT.